This passage covers 15 T cell receptor beta chains from one sample sequenced in a study of control samples from healthy donors and cancer patients. The assay was immunoSEQ multiplex PCR, and TCRdb's table has in-frame clones only and misses some. The table has around 140,000 clones, roughly 93% seen once; the top ten hold almost 6%. The specimen sequenced was blood. All receptors come from a man younger than 35 in good health.

The chain uses TRBV29-1 and TRBJ1-2, with D unresolved. CDR3 length: 11 amino acids. Germline-derived CDR1 and CDR2 are SQVTM and ANQGSEA. V gave up 4 bases and J gave up 8 bases, with 11 bases separating them. The CDR3 DNA is TGCAGCGTTGTTTGGGGTTCGGGCTACACCTTC. Its protein product is CSVVWGSGYTF.

This clone was counted a single time. The genes are TRBV7-9 and TRBJ1-2; D remains unclear. Trimming took off 2 bases at V and 5 bases at J, with 9 bases between the two ends. This CDR3 is 13 amino acids long. Germline V gene data show CDR1 as SEHNR and CDR2 as FQNEAQ (reference sequence). The CDR3 sequence: CASSLFEDYGYTF. In DNA, the CDR3 is TGTGCCAGCAGCTTATTCGAGGATTATGGCTACACCTTC.

This chain links TRBV27 with TRBJ2-7, with D unclear. Germline CDR1 is MNHEY and CDR2 is SMNVEV (reference sequence). The CDR3 sequence is 13 residues long. V was pared by 7 bases and J by 0 bases, with 10 bases between. CDR3: CASTPADSYEQYF. The CDR3 region has the DNA TGTGCCAGCACTCCGGCAGACTCCTACGAGCAGTACTTC.

The chain combines TRBV5-1 with TRBJ2-3; 10 nucleotides match TRBD2. V dropped 4 bases and J dropped 1; count of bases not matched to a gene: 6. Germline V gene data show CDR1 as SGHRS and CDR2 as YFSETQ. CDR3 length: 16 residues. The CDR3 is CASSGTGTSGTDTQYF. The CDR3 DNA reads TGCGCCAGCAGCGGAACGGGGACTAGCGGCACAGATACGCAGTATTTT.

This chain links TRBV9 with TRBJ2-7; 8 bases map to TRBD2. The CDR3 covers 15 residues. V lost 0 bases, J lost 2 bases, and 4 bases stayed unmatched. From germline, CDR1 is SGDLS and CDR2 YYNGEE. DNA for the CDR3: TGTGCCAGCAGCGTAGGTGTCGGGGGGGCCTACGAGCAGTACTTC. As protein: CASSVGVGGAYEQYF.

The sample holds one count of this clone. This rearrangement joins TRBV7-9 to TRBJ1-6; unclear D gene. The CDR3 spans 14 residues. From germline, CDR1 is SEHNR and CDR2 FQNEAQ (reference sequence). Trimming removed 1 base from V and 8 bases from J, with 9 bases in between. CDR3 region: CASSLGSADSPLHF. The CDR3 nucleotides are TGTGCCAGCAGCTTAGGCAGTGCAGATTCACCCCTCCACTTT. Complete variable domain (other parts from reference TRBV7-9 and TRBJ1-6): DTGVSQNPRHKITKRGQNVTFRCDPISEHNRLYWYRQTLGQGPEFLTYFQNEAQLEKSRLLSDRFSAERPKGSFSTLEIQRTEQGDSAMYLCASSLGSADSPLHFGNGTRLTVT.

V gene TRBV9 combines with J gene TRBJ2-7; TRBD1 aligns across 9 bases. Trimming removed 0 bases from V and 5 bases from J; junction bases left unmatched: 3. Germline V gene lookup returns CDR1 SGDLS and CDR2 YYNGEE. The CDR3 loop spans 14 amino acids. CDR3 region: CASSVGDRVDEQYF. The CDR3 DNA sequence: TGTGCCAGCAGCGTAGGGGACAGGGTGGACGAGCAGTACTTC.

This clone was seen once. This chain connects TRBV6-5 to TRBJ1-2; TRBD1 agrees at 9 bases. The CDR3 length is 12 residues. The ends lost 6 bases at V and 8 bases at J; junction bases unmatched: 4. Germline CDR1 MNHEY, CDR2 SVGAGI. The CDR3 is CASSWTGVGYTF. CDR3 nucleotides: TGTGCCAGCAGCTGGACAGGGGTAGGCTACACCTTC.

CDR3 sequence (DNA): TGTGCCAGCAGTGACCCTCGGGGTCCTGATGGGGCCAACGTCCTGACTTTC. This gives the protein CASSDPRGPDGANVLTF. The V and J genes are TRBV6-4 and TRBJ2-6, with a weak D call TRBD2 (5 bases). CDR1 and CDR2 from the germline V gene are MRHNA and SNTAGT. The CDR3 sequence is 17 residues long. Trimming cost V 2 bases and J 3 bases, with 14 bases left between them.

The chain is built from TRBV15 and TRBJ1-5; D gene unclear. The CDR3 sequence is 15 residues long. Germline loops: CDR1 LNHNV, CDR2 YYDKDF (reference sequence). Trimming took 6 bases from V and 3 from J, leaving 15 bases between them. CDR3 region: CATSPKGGINQPQHF. The CDR3 region has the DNA TGTGCCACCAGTCCGAAGGGAGGAATCAATCAGCCCCAGCATTTT.

This chain links TRBV6-2 or TRBV6-3 with TRBJ2-2, with D maybe TRBD2 (7 bases). Looked up from germline, CDR1 is MNHEY and CDR2 is SVGEGT. The CDR3 is 15 residues long. Trimming cost V 2 bases and J 3 bases, with 10 bases left between them. The CDR3 reads CASSYAGAYTGELFF. In DNA, the CDR3 is TGTGCCAGCAGTTACGCGGGGGCTTACACCGGGGAGCTGTTTTTT.

V usage is TRBV7-2 and J usage is TRBJ2-7; 8 nucleotides agree with TRBD1. The CDR3 length is 15 residues. CDR1 SGHTA and CDR2 FQGNSA come from the germline V gene. Germline trimming cut 2 bases from V and 3 bases from J; bases unmatched to any gene: 6. This CDR3 is CASSLPTGAGYEQYF. The CDR3 coding sequence is TGTGCCAGCAGCTTACCGACAGGGGCGGGCTACGAGCAGTACTTC.

This clone was observed a single time. This chain uses TRBV5-1 with TRBJ1-3; D remains ambiguous. The CDR3 length is 14 residues. The V and J ends lost 0 bases and 0 bases respectively, with 4 bases between them. The V gene's germline CDR1 is SGHRS and CDR2 YFSETQ. The CDR3 region has the DNA TGCGCCAGCAGCTTGGTGAGCTCTGGAAACACCATATATTTT. It encodes CASSLVSSGNTIYF.

The rearrangement uses TRBV6-1 and TRBJ1-6; possible D gene TRBD1, 5 bases. CDR3 length: 16 residues. V lost 2 bases, J lost 7 bases, and 15 bases lay in between. Germline-derived CDR1 and CDR2 are MNHNS and SASEGT. The CDR3 DNA follows: TGTGCCAGCAGTGAATATGCGACAGTGGAGAATTCACCCCTCCACTTT. It translates to CASSEYATVENSPLHF.

This chain connects TRBV6-6 to TRBJ1-2; D remains ambiguous. CDR1 MNHNY and CDR2 SVGAGI come from the germline V gene (reference sequence). CDR3 length equals 15 residues. V lost 0 bases, J lost 3 bases, and 11 bases lay in between. The CDR3: CASSYSIQVDYGYTF. In DNA form, the CDR3 reads TGTGCCAGCAGTTACTCGATCCAGGTGGACTATGGCTACACCTTC.